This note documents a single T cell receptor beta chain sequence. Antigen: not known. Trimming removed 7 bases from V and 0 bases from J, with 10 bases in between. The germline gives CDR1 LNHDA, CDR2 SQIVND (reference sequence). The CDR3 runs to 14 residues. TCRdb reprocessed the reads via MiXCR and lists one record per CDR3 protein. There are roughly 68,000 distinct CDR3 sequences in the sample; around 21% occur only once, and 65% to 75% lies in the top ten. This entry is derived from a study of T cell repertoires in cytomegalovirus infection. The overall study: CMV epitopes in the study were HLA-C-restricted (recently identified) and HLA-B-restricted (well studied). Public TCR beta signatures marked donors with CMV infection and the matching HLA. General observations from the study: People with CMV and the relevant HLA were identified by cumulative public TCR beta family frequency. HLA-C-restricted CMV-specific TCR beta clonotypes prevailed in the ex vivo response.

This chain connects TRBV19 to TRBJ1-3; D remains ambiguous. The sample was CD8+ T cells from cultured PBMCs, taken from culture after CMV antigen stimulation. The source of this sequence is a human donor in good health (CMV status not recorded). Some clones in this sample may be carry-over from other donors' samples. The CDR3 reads CASTLAFSGNTIYF. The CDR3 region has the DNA TGTGCCAGTACCCTCGCCTTCTCTGGAAACACCATATATTTT.